The 15 T cell receptor beta chains in this list originate from one sample, sequenced in a study of blood T cell repertoires in COVID-19. Some clones are missing from TCRdb's copy, which holds only in-frame ones; the method was immunoSEQ multiplex PCR. The data hold about 110,000 clones, with around 84% observed a single time. Input material: peripheral blood. These receptors came from an elderly woman with active or convalescent COVID-19.

CDR3 residues: CASGIAMEANEQFF. CDR3 nucleotides: TGCGCCAGCGGAATAGCGATGGAAGCTAATGAGCAGTTCTTC. This chain uses TRBV5-1 with TRBJ2-1; D perhaps matches TRBD2 (5 bases). Germline V gene lookup returns CDR1 SGHRS and CDR2 YFSETQ. V lost 7 bases and J lost 7, with 18 bases in between. The CDR3 runs 14 residues.

The rearrangement uses TRBV7-6 and TRBJ1-6; perhaps TRBD1 as D (5 bases). The CDR3 spans 15 residues. V was shortened by 3 bases and J by 5 bases, with 11 bases between the two germline ends. Germline loops: CDR1 SGHVS, CDR2 FNYEAQ. The CDR3 protein is CASSFSATDNSPLHF. The CDR3 DNA reads TGTGCCAGCAGCTTTTCCGCGACAGATAATTCACCCCTCCACTTT.

The chain recombines TRBV9 with TRBJ1-3; 7 bases are a match to TRBD1. Germline V gives CDR1 SGDLS, CDR2 YYNGEE. This CDR3 is built from 15 residues. V shed 3 bases, J shed 3 bases, and the junction held 6 bases outside the gene matches. The CDR3 sequence: CASSDRQGVGNTIYF. CDR3 DNA: TGTGCCAGCAGCGATAGACAGGGCGTTGGAAACACCATATATTTT.

A note on this clone: One junction end does not reproduce the germline sequence, and a read error may be involved. The CDR3 DNA reads as TGTGCCACTCTCTTCGCATCTAGCGGGGCCTCCCACGAGCAGTACTTC. Translation gives CATLFASSGASHEQYF. The V call is TRBV28, the J call TRBJ2-7, with TRBD2 matching over 9 bases. Germline V gives CDR1 MDHEN, CDR2 SYDVKM. This CDR3 has 16 residues.

V and J are TRBV6-5 and TRBJ2-7, with 12 bases identical to TRBD2. Germline V lookup: CDR1 MNHEY, CDR2 SVGAGI. The CDR3 is 16 amino acids. Trimming cost V 4 bases and J 0 bases; bases outside gene matches: 4. CDR3 nucleotide sequence: TGTGCCAGCAGTTGGACTAGCGGGATCAGCTCCTACGAGCAGTACTTC. As protein: CASSWTSGISSYEQYF.

The chain recombines TRBV7-8 with TRBJ2-2; D uncertain. V was shortened by 5 bases and J by 3 bases, with 4 bases between the two germline ends. Looked up from germline, CDR1 is SGHVS and CDR2 is FQNEAQ. This CDR3 has 12 residues. In DNA form, the CDR3 reads TGTGCCAGCAGCGGGCACACCGGGGAGCTGTTTTTT. Translated, it gives CASSGHTGELFF.

The chain recombines TRBV19 with TRBJ2-7; D is unclear. Trimming took off 1 base at V and 2 bases at J, with 15 bases between the two ends. This CDR3 is 16 amino acids long. Germline-derived CDR1 and CDR2 are LNHDA and SQIVND (reference sequence). Written as DNA, the CDR3 is TGTGCCAGTAGTATAGTAGCATTCCCCCAACCCTACGAGCAGTACTTC. It specifies CASSIVAFPQPYEQYF.

This sequence joins TRBV28 and TRBJ1-3; possible D gene TRBD1, 6 bases. The V and J ends lost 4 bases and 2 bases respectively, with 9 bases between them. The CDR3 sequence is 14 residues long. Germline assignment: CDR1 MDHEN and CDR2 SYDVKM. In DNA form, the CDR3 reads TGTGCCAGCAGTTCGGGACAAACTGGAAACACCATATATTTT. The encoded protein is CASSSGQTGNTIYF.

The rearrangement joins TRBV6-5 to TRBJ2-1, with 10 nucleotides matching TRBD2. Trimming took 7 bases from V and 5 from J; bases not matched to a gene: 5. Germline V CDR1 and CDR2: MNHEY, SVGAGI. The CDR3 runs 14 residues. The CDR3 DNA sequence: TGTGCCAGCACCCGGACTAGCGGTCACAATGAGCAGTTCTTC. It specifies CASTRTSGHNEQFF.

This clone was observed many times. This CDR3 reads CASSDGSSPLHF. In DNA, the CDR3 is TGTGCCAGCAGCGACGGGTCTTCACCCCTCCACTTT. The chain has TRBV11-2 and TRBJ1-6; D ambiguous. The ends were cut back, 5 bases at V and 9 bases at J, with 8 bases in the middle. The V gene's germline CDR1 is SGHAT and CDR2 FQNNGV. CDR3 length: 12 amino acids.

The rearrangement uses TRBV30 and TRBJ2-7, with D tentatively TRBD1 (5 bases). The germline V gene encodes CDR1 GTSNPN and CDR2 SVGIG (reference sequence). The V and J ends lost 1 base and 2 bases respectively, with 9 bases between them. The CDR3 has 13 amino acids. CDR3 bases: TGTGCCTGGAGTGGACAGAGAACCTACGAGCAGTACTTC. Translating it yields CAWSGQRTYEQYF.

The chain links TRBV6-5 to TRBJ2-7, with TRBD1 identical over 7 bases. This CDR3 region has 14 residues. Trimming cost V 5 bases and J 2 bases; bases outside gene matches: 6. Looked up from germline, CDR1 is MNHEY and CDR2 is SVGAGI. DNA for the CDR3: TGTGCCAGCAGTCTACAGGGGCGGCCCTACGAGCAGTACTTC. The encoded protein is CASSLQGRPYEQYF.

This clone was seen once. The J gene is TRBJ2-1, the V gene TRBV29-1, with TRBD2 matching 8 bases. The CDR3 spans 13 residues. Germline V gene sequence: CDR1 SQVTM, CDR2 ANQGSEA. With V trimmed by 7 bases and J by 7 bases, 9 bases remained unmatched. The CDR3 region has the DNA TGCAGCGGTGAGGGACTAGGATTGAATGAGCAGTTCTTC. It yields the protein CSGEGLGLNEQFF.

Written as DNA, the CDR3 is TGTGCCAGCTCACCAGGAGCCGAGTCACCCCTCCACTTT. This encodes CASSPGAESPLHF. This chain connects TRBV18 to TRBJ1-6; D not certain. Trimming stripped 2 bases from V and 10 bases from J, with 9 bases between. Germline V gene sequence: CDR1 KGHSH, CDR2 LQKENI. This CDR3 is built from 13 residues. Complete variable domain (other parts from reference TRBV18 and TRBJ1-6): NAGVMQNPRHLVRRRGQEARLRCSPMKGHSHVYWYRQLPEEGLKFMVYLQKENIIDESGMPKERFSAEFPKEGPSILRIQQVVRGDSAAYFCASSPGAESPLHFGNGTRLTVT.

V is TRBV2 and J is TRBJ2-7, with 8 positions matching TRBD1. CDR1 is SNHLY and CDR2 is FYNNEI in the germline V gene. CDR3 length: 16 residues. V shed 2 bases, J shed 1 base, and the junction held 7 bases outside the gene matches. The CDR3 loop reads CASSEQGAGISYEQYF. The CDR3 bases are TGTGCCAGCAGTGAACAGGGGGCTGGGATATCCTACGAGCAGTACTTC.